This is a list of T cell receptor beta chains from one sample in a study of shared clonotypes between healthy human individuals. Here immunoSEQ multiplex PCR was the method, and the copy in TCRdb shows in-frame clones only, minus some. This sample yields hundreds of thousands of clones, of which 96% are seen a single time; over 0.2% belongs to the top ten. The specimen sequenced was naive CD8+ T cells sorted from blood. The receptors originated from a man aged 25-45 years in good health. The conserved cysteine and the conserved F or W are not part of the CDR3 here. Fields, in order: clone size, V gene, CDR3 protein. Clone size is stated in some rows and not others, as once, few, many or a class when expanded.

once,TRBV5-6,ASSLTGSPYEQY
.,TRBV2,ASSEATAPYEQY
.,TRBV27,ASSRGIYEQY
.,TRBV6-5,ATEAGVKAF
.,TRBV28,ASSHGTGVPEQY
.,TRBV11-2,ASSVIGIGTGELF
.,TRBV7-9,ASIKAGSYNEQF
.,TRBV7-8,ASSSIRQGEAF
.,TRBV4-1,ASSQYLGPYEQY
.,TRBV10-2,ASSESLGLAGTGEQF
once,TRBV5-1,ASSYHTGGYT
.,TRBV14,ASSQDRLSGNTIY
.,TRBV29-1,SVEYLGVASGNNEQF
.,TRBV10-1,ASSPTGATGELF
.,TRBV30,AWSRGGELF
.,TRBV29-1,SVEGTSGTDYNEQF
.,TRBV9,ASSDSGRGETQY
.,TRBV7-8,ASSLAGRGRGSYNEQF
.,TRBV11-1,ASNSSELIGYEQY
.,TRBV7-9,ASSFGGIVGETQY
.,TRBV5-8,ASSLASGLYTEAF
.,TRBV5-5,ASSEDRRGNEQF